The 25 T cell receptor beta chains below were found in one sample sequenced in a study of T cells in Graves' hyperthyroidism and ophthalmopathy. RNA transcripts were the template for amplifying TCR beta CDR3 regions. TCR CDR3 regions were first amplified by RT-PCR with HTBI primers. From the multiplex PCR reads, TCRdb called clonotypes with MiXCR, one entry per CDR3 protein. Here the sample spans fewer than 650,000 distinct CDR3 sequences, roughly 14% being singletons. The specimen sequenced was blood. These receptors were taken from a woman between 40 and 55 years old with Graves' ophthalmopathy.

This clonotype was counted ten times or more. The genes are TRBV2 and TRBJ2-4; no reliable D call. Germline V gene sequence: CDR1 SNHLY, CDR2 FYNNEI. Trimming cost V 4 bases and J 4 bases, with 11 bases left between them. This CDR3 spans 14 amino acids. Written as DNA, the CDR3 is TGTGCCAGCAGTGCGGACGAAACTAAAAACATTCAGTACTTC. It specifies CASSADETKNIQYF.

This clonotype has at least ten counts. V gene TRBV29-1 combines with J gene TRBJ2-7; no clear D. This CDR3 region has 12 residues. Germline assignment: CDR1 SQVTM and CDR2 ANQGSEA. V gave up 4 bases and J gave up 1 base, with 8 bases separating them. The DNA of the CDR3 is TGCAGCGTTGCAAAGGAGTCCTACGAGCAGTACTTC. This gives the protein CSVAKESYEQYF.

This chain connects TRBV12-3 or TRBV12-4 to TRBJ2-7, with TRBD2 matching 9 bases. The length of the CDR3 is 16 residues. V dropped 7 bases and J dropped 4; count of bases not matched to a gene: 14. CDR3 sequence reads: CASTPAEGLAPYEQYF. The CDR3 nucleotides are TGTGCCAGCACCCCCGCTGAGGGACTAGCCCCATACGAGCAGTACTTC.

Notes on this clonotype: This may be a read error: a much more frequent sequence differs by one nucleotide. This chain joins TRBV6-5 and TRBJ1-2, with a possible D match to TRBD1 (5 bases). CDR1 and CDR2 from the germline V gene are MNHEY and SVGAGI. This CDR3 contains 13 residues. V lost 5 bases to trimming and J lost 1 base, with 8 bases between them. The CDR3, as DNA: TGTGCCAGCAGTCGGGACGATAACTATGGCTACACCTTC. Its protein product is CASSRDDNYGYTF.

This sequence joins TRBV15 and TRBJ2-2; 7 nucleotides match TRBD2. CDR1 and CDR2 (germline): LNHNV, YYDKDF (reference sequence). The CDR3 consists of 16 residues. With 0 bases clipped from V and 4 bases from J, the junction kept 5 bases outside the gene matches. Written as DNA, the CDR3 is TGTGCCACCAGCAGAGATCGGGAGGATTCCACCGGGGAGCTGTTTTTT. It specifies CATSRDREDSTGELFF.

This clonotype was seen ten or more times. The chain is built from TRBV12-3 or TRBV12-4 and TRBJ2-5, with 10 bases that match TRBD2. After removal of 6 bases from V and 2 bases from J, the junction contained 6 bases not matched to a gene. CDR3 size: 15 residues. CDR3 protein: CASSPGLAAQETQYF. In DNA form, the CDR3 reads TGTGCCAGCAGCCCCGGACTAGCGGCGCAAGAGACCCAGTACTTC.

The rearrangement uses TRBV5-1 and TRBJ2-6; possible D gene TRBD2, 5 bases. CDR3 length: 16 amino acids. Germline lookup yields CDR1 SGHRS and CDR2 YFSETQ. V was trimmed by 1 base and J by 4 bases, leaving 12 bases between them. In DNA, the CDR3 is TGCGCCAGCAGCTTGAACTGGGGAGCCGGGGCCAACGTCCTGACTTTC. Translating gives CASSLNWGAGANVLTF.

This clonotype was seen many times. The chain uses TRBV29-1 and TRBJ2-3; perhaps TRBD2 as D (5 bases). Germline CDR1 and CDR2: SQVTM and ANQGSEA. CDR3 length equals 13 residues. V lost 1 base and J 0 bases, leaving 5 bases between the germline ends. The chain's CDR3 is CSVEGTSTDTQYF. The CDR3 DNA reads TGCAGCGTTGAAGGGACTAGCACAGATACGCAGTATTTT.

The rearrangement joins TRBV29-1 to TRBJ1-5; TRBD1 matches 8 bases. The CDR3 loop spans 12 amino acids. Germline loops: CDR1 SQVTM, CDR2 ANQGSEA. The ends lost 4 bases at V and 5 bases at J; junction bases unmatched: 1. The CDR3 coding sequence is TGCAGCGTTGGGACAGGGTATCAGCCCCAGCATTTT. This encodes CSVGTGYQPQHF. The full variable domain, in which reference TRBV29-1 and TRBJ1-5 provide the parts outside the CDR3, is SAVISQKPSRDICQRGTSLTIQCQVDSQVTMMFWYRQQPGQSLTLIATANQGSEATYESGFVIDKFPISRPNLTFSTLTVSNMSPEDSSIYLCSVGTGYQPQHFGDGTRLSIL.

In this sample, this clonotype turned up many times. The chain couples TRBV5-1 to TRBJ1-3; 7 bases line up with TRBD1. Germline CDR1 reads SGHRS; CDR2 reads YFSETQ. This CDR3 has 15 residues. J gave up 0 bases and V 7 bases, and 7 bases lay outside the gene matches. The CDR3 region has the DNA TGCGCCAGCTCGACAGGGTCCTACTCTGGAAACACCATATATTTT. This sequence encodes CASSTGSYSGNTIYF. Variable domain in full (rest from reference TRBV5-1 and TRBJ1-3): KAGVTQTPRYLIKTRGQQVTLSCSPISGHRSVSWYQQTPGQGLQFLFEYFSETQRNKGNFPGRFSGRQFSNSRSEMNVSTLELGDSALYLCASSTGSYSGNTIYFGEGSWLTVV.

This clonotype has a count of ten or more. The chain has TRBV27 and TRBJ2-5, with TRBD1 identical over 8 bases. The CDR3 is 14 amino acids. From germline, CDR1 is MNHEY and CDR2 SMNVEV (reference sequence). Trimming took 5 bases from V and 2 from J; bases not matched to a gene: 4. As DNA, the CDR3 is TGTGCCAGCAGTCCCGACAGGGGTCAAGAGACCCAGTACTTC. Its protein product is CASSPDRGQETQYF.

The table lists this clonotype with many counts. This chain uses TRBV28 with TRBJ2-7, with 7 bases identical to TRBD1. V was clipped by 8 bases and J by 2 bases; unmatched bases: 12. There are 15 residues in the CDR3. CDR1 and CDR2 from the germline V gene are MDHEN and SYDVKM. CDR3 loop: CASQPRRQGAYEQYF. The DNA of the CDR3 is TGTGCCAGCCAACCACGGCGGCAGGGGGCCTACGAGCAGTACTTC.

This clonotype showed up many times. The V gene is TRBV7-6, the J gene TRBJ1-1, with TRBD1 matching 7 bases. The germline V gene has CDR1 SGHVS and CDR2 FNYEAQ. The CDR3 runs 16 residues. J gave up 4 bases and V 5 bases, and 13 bases lay outside the gene matches. CDR3 sequence (DNA): TGTGCCAGCAGCCCCTTGACAGGGACGAGGGGCACTGAAGCTTTCTTT. Its protein product is CASSPLTGTRGTEAFF.

This clonotype was picked up many times. This chain uses TRBV5-1 with TRBJ2-7; 10 nucleotides match TRBD1. The V segment lost 5 bases and the J segment 1 base; nucleotides outside the gene matches: 6. This CDR3 has 15 amino acids. The germline V gene encodes CDR1 SGHRS and CDR2 YFSETQ. The CDR3 DNA follows: TGCGCCAGCAGAATAGGGGACAGGGGTTCCTACGAGCAGTACTTC. It codes for CASRIGDRGSYEQYF.

V is TRBV2 and J is TRBJ1-5; 7 positions agree with TRBD1. There are 15 residues in the CDR3. Trimming cost V 5 bases and J 2 bases; bases outside gene matches: 6. The germline V gene encodes CDR1 SNHLY and CDR2 FYNNEI. CDR3 coding DNA: TGTGCCAGCAGTAAAATTACAGGGGGCAATCAGCCCCAGCATTTT. Encoded protein: CASSKITGGNQPQHF.

This clonotype occurred many times. The chain has TRBV6-4 and TRBJ1-1; 10 bases are a match to TRBD1. With V trimmed by 4 bases and J by 6 bases, 11 bases remained unmatched. In germline, CDR1 is MRHNA, CDR2 SNTAGT. This CDR3 spans 16 amino acids. The CDR3 reads CASSATGTGAEAEAFF. CDR3 nucleotide sequence: TGTGCCAGCAGTGCCACAGGGACAGGGGCCGAAGCTGAAGCTTTCTTT.

The rearrangement links TRBV6-2 or TRBV6-3 to TRBJ1-1; D is unclear. CDR1 is MNHEY and CDR2 is SVGEGT in the germline V gene. The V gene lost 7 bases and the J gene lost 3 bases, with 15 bases spanning the gap. CDR3 length equals 14 residues. CDR3 region: CASMISLRYTEAFF. CDR3 DNA: TGTGCCAGCATGATCTCTCTAAGGTACACTGAAGCTTTCTTT.

This chain uses TRBV27 with TRBJ2-3; 7 nucleotides line up with TRBD2. Germline-derived CDR1 and CDR2 are MNHEY and SMNVEV (reference sequence). J lost 0 bases, V lost 2 bases, and 5 bases had no gene match. The CDR3 runs 16 residues. The CDR3 bases are TGTGCCAGCAGTTTAACGGCTAGCGGAAGCACAGATACGCAGTATTTT. This sequence encodes CASSLTASGSTDTQYF.

There are many counts of this clonotype. The V call is TRBV20-1, the J call TRBJ2-7; the match to TRBD2 covers 12 bases. Germline loops: CDR1 DFQATT, CDR2 SNEGSKA (reference sequence). Trimming cost V 6 bases and J 2 bases; bases outside gene matches: 11. This CDR3 has 16 residues. CDR3 DNA sequence: TGCAGTGCCAAAGCTAGCGGGAGGGTGATTACCTACGAGCAGTACTTC. It translates to CSAKASGRVITYEQYF.

There are many counts of this clonotype. The J gene is TRBJ1-5, the V gene TRBV20-1; 7 nucleotides agree with TRBD1. CDR3 length equals 14 residues. The germline gives CDR1 DFQATT, CDR2 SNEGSKA (reference sequence). V dropped 6 bases and J dropped 5; count of bases not matched to a gene: 10. CDR3 region: CSAPPGGVHQPQHF. The CDR3 coding sequence is TGCAGTGCCCCTCCAGGGGGGGTTCATCAGCCCCAGCATTTT.

This clonotype was observed many times. The rearrangement uses TRBV6-1 and TRBJ2-6; D is undetermined. From germline, CDR1 is MNHNS and CDR2 SASEGT. The CDR3 sequence is 15 residues long. V lost 7 bases and J lost 0, with 10 bases in between. The chain's CDR3 is CASTPFSSGANVLTF. The CDR3 coding sequence is TGTGCCAGCACCCCATTTAGCTCTGGGGCCAACGTCCTGACTTTC.

Many counts were recorded for this clonotype. The genes are TRBV12-3 or TRBV12-4 and TRBJ1-6; 8 bases agree with TRBD1. J lost 10 bases, V lost 5 bases, and 7 bases had no gene match. The CDR3 spans 14 residues. The CDR3 loop reads CASSQGQGWSPLHF. The CDR3 nucleotides read TGTGCCAGCAGTCAAGGACAGGGATGGTCACCCCTCCACTTT.

The rearrangement joins TRBV7-9 to TRBJ2-7, with 11 bases lining up with TRBD2. V was pared by 5 bases and J by 6 bases, with 3 bases of the junction left unmatched. Germline V gives CDR1 SEHNR, CDR2 FQNEAQ (reference sequence). The CDR3 totals 13 residues. The DNA of the CDR3 is TGTGCCAGCAGCGTACTAGCGGGAGTCGAGCAGTACTTC. It codes for CASSVLAGVEQYF.

In this sample, this clonotype turned up a few times. The rearrangement joins TRBV10-2 to TRBJ2-5; 9 positions match TRBD1. Germline assignment: CDR1 WSHSY and CDR2 SAAADI. This CDR3 contains 15 residues. V dropped 3 bases and J dropped 3; count of bases not matched to a gene: 5. In DNA form, the CDR3 reads TGCGCCAGCAGTGATCTAGGGACAGGGAAAGAGACCCAGTACTTC. Translated, it gives CASSDLGTGKETQYF.

The sample holds a few counts of this clonotype. The chain employs TRBV7-9 and TRBJ2-2; D call uncertain. Trimming shortened V by 3 bases and J by 4 bases, and 12 bases separated the two germline ends. CDR3 length equals 15 residues. Germline lookup yields CDR1 SEHNR and CDR2 FQNEAQ (reference sequence). The CDR3 bases are TGTGCCAGCAGCTTTTTGAAGGGAAGCACCGGGGAGCTGTTTTTT. Translation gives CASSFLKGSTGELFF.